This T cell receptor (beta chain) came from a study of control samples from healthy donors and cancer patients. In this sample, this clone turned up once. V lost 2 bases to trimming and J lost 0 bases, with 7 bases between them. CDR1 is SEHNR, CDR2 FQNEAQ, per germline (reference sequence). CDR3 size: 14 residues. Assay: immunoSEQ multiplex PCR; the TCRdb copy retains only in-frame clones and omits some. Of some 410,000 clones listed, over 75% were seen once; the top ten hold just under 6.5%. Source material: PBMCs. The origin of this receptor is a middle-aged man with head and neck cancer. The chain carries TRBV7-9 and TRBJ1-1; possible D gene TRBD1, 5 bases. The CDR3 here is CASSLLGVNTEAFF. The CDR3 DNA reads as TGTGCCAGCAGCTTACTGGGGGTGAACACTGAAGCTTTCTTT.